The rows below give T cell receptor beta chains drawn from one sample of a study of T cells in Graves' hyperthyroidism and ophthalmopathy. TCRdb reprocessed the multiplex PCR reads with MiXCR, giving one entry per CDR3 protein. The sample consists of some 300,000 distinct CDR3 sequences, approximately 18% of them appearing once. Source material: blood. The receptors come from a man aged 45-65 years with Graves' ophthalmopathy. Each CDR3 is given with its conserved first and last residue. A D gene is named only where the DNA matches it firmly. For some rows the clone size is stated as once, few or many, or as a class when expanded; others skip it.

D gene	V gene	J gene	clone size	CDR3 DNA	CDR3 protein
-	TRBV5-1	TRBJ1-2	many	TGCGCCAGCAGCTTGTCCTTGGCAGGAGGCTCTGGCTACACCTTC	CASSLSLAGGSGYTF
-	TRBV9	TRBJ2-2	-	TGTGCCAGCAGCGTAGCTGCGGACAACACCGGGGAGCTGTTTTTT	CASSVAADNTGELFF
-	TRBV28	TRBJ1-5	many	TGTGCCAGCAGTTTAGAGGGGGGCCTCAATCAGCCCCAGCATTTT	CASSLEGGLNQPQHF
-	TRBV6-1	TRBJ2-7	-	TGTGCCAGCAGTGAAAGTCCCGGGGTTTACGAGCAGTACTTC	CASSESPGVYEQYF
-	TRBV13	TRBJ2-3	many	TGTGCCAGCAGTCCTCGGGCTTCTTCTGATCGAGATACGCAGTATTTT	CASSPRASSDRDTQYF
-	TRBV11-2	TRBJ2-1	many	TGTGCCAGCAGCTCACGGCTCCTAGTCGATGAGCAGTTCTTC	CASSSRLLVDEQFF
-	TRBV7-2	TRBJ2-1	-	TGTGCCAGCACCAAAAGCTATCCGCCCAATGAGCAGTTCTTC	CASTKSYPPNEQFF
TRBD2	TRBV7-2	TRBJ2-2	-	TGTGCCAGCAGCCTAGGACTAGCGGGAGTGTCCGGGGAGCTGTTTTTT	CASSLGLAGVSGELFF
TRBD1	TRBV28	TRBJ2-7	many	TGTGCCAGCAGTTGGGACAGTGAGTCCTACGAGCAGTACTTC	CASSWDSESYEQYF
-	TRBV14	TRBJ1-1	-	TGTGCCAGCAGCCAAAGAGGGACACCGAACACTGAAGCTTTCTTT	CASSQRGTPNTEAFF
TRBD1	TRBV27	TRBJ2-7	few	TGTGCCAGCATGGCGACAGGGACCTACGAGCAGTACTTC	CASMATGTYEQYF
-	TRBV6-1	TRBJ2-2	many	TGTGCCAGCAGTTATCTGGCTGGAGGGGGGAACACCGGGGAGCTGTTTTTT	CASSYLAGGGNTGELFF
-	TRBV30	TRBJ2-1	many	TGTGCCTGGAGTAGCGGCGAGGGCTACAATGAGCAGTTCTTC	CAWSSGEGYNEQFF
TRBD1	TRBV24-1	TRBJ2-5	few	TGTGCCACCAGTGATCCGACAGGGCAAGAGACCCAGTACTTC	CATSDPTGQETQYF
TRBD2	TRBV24-1	TRBJ2-1	many	TGTGCCACCAGTGAACGGCCGGGACTAGCGGATAACAATGAGCAGTTCTTC	CATSERPGLADNNEQFF
TRBD2	TRBV3-1	TRBJ2-7	many	TGTGCCAGCAGCCAAACTAGCGGCGAGTACGAGCAGTACTTC	CASSQTSGEYEQYF
TRBD1	TRBV12-3/TRBV12-4	TRBJ2-1	many	TGTGCCAGCAGTCCCACAGGGGGCAGCTCCTACAATGAGCAGTTCTTC	CASSPTGGSSYNEQFF
-	TRBV5-4	TRBJ1-2	-	TGTGCCAGCAGCTTGGCCACGATAAACTATGGCTACACCTTC	CASSLATINYGYTF
-	TRBV7-2	TRBJ2-7	-	TGTGCCAGCAGCTCGGGTCAGGTGTACGAGCAGTACTTC	CASSSGQVYEQYF
-	TRBV2	TRBJ2-1	many	TGTGCCAGCAGTGAATGGCCAGCCCCGAGCTCCTACAATGAGCAGTTCTTC	CASSEWPAPSSYNEQFF